The 25 T cell receptor beta chains below all came from one sample that was sequenced in a study of cytomegalovirus exposure and HLA in healthy donors. The PCR ran on 60 Vbeta and 13 Jbeta primers. Here immunoSEQ multiplex PCR was the method, and the copy in TCRdb shows in-frame clones only, minus some. The data show approximately 150,000 clones, about 80% seen once. Sequencing used PBMCs. Receptors were obtained from a man aged 40-55 years in good health and CMV-seropositive.

This chain links TRBV11-3 with TRBJ2-7; D gene uncertain. The CDR3 consists of 12 residues. Germline V gene sequence: CDR1 SGHNT, CDR2 YENEEA. Trimming pared 1 base from V and 4 bases from J, leaving 5 bases between. Here the CDR3 DNA reads TGTGCCAGCAGCTTAGCTATGTACGAGCAGTACTTC. This encodes CASSLAMYEQYF.

The chain employs TRBV11-3 and TRBJ2-1; 9 bases map to TRBD1. The CDR3 is 15 residues long. V lost 6 bases, J lost 3 bases, and 6 bases stayed unmatched. Germline CDR1 SGHNT, CDR2 YENEEA. The CDR3 is CASSYRGRDYNEQFF. CDR3 sequence (DNA): TGTGCCAGCAGTTACAGGGGGCGCGACTACAATGAGCAGTTCTTC.

The chain has TRBV19 and TRBJ2-3, with D perhaps matching TRBD1 (6 bases). The CDR3 totals 15 residues. Germline CDR1 and CDR2: LNHDA and SQIVND (reference sequence). The V gene lost 6 bases and the J gene lost 1 base, with 14 bases spanning the gap. CDR3 in amino acids: CASREQGIGTDTQYF. DNA of the CDR3: TGTGCCAGTAGGGAACAGGGTATAGGCACAGATACGCAGTATTTT.

The genes are TRBV6-6 and TRBJ1-5; D is perhaps TRBD1 (5 bases). This CDR3 is built from 13 residues. Germline CDR1 MNHNY, CDR2 SVGAGI (reference sequence). The ends were cut back, 11 bases at V and 3 bases at J, with 14 bases in the middle. CDR3 region: CAARAGNNQPQHF. CDR3 in DNA: TGTGCCGCCAGGGCGGGGAACAATCAGCCCCAGCATTTT.

This chain links TRBV5-1 with TRBJ2-1; 7 positions agree with TRBD2. V lost 4 bases and J lost 8; bases outside the gene matches: 12. This CDR3 contains 15 residues. CDR1 and CDR2 (germline): SGHRS, YFSETQ. The CDR3 DNA sequence: TGCGCCAGCAGCGAACGTAGCGGGTCCGGGTATGAGCAGTTCTTC. Translated: CASSERSGSGYEQFF.

The CDR3 DNA follows: TGTGCCAGCAGCGTAGAGGAACAGGCCTATGGCTACACCTTC. Its translation: CASSVEEQAYGYTF. V gene TRBV9 combines with J gene TRBJ1-2; a possible D gene is TRBD1 (5 bases). This CDR3 has 14 residues. Trimming shortened V by 0 bases and J by 4 bases, and 10 bases separated the two germline ends. CDR1 SGDLS and CDR2 YYNGEE come from the germline V gene.

V gene TRBV29-1 combines with J gene TRBJ2-7; 7 nucleotides align to TRBD1. Germline V gives CDR1 SQVTM, CDR2 ANQGSEA. Unmatched junction bases numbered 4, after V lost 6 bases and J lost 2 bases. This CDR3 region has 12 residues. In DNA form, the CDR3 reads TGCAGCGTACGACAGGGACCCTACGAGCAGTACTTC. Amino acids: CSVRQGPYEQYF.

The chain employs TRBV19 and TRBJ2-7; D remains unclear. The CDR3 is 10 residues long. Trimming took 11 bases from V and 1 from J, leaving 6 bases between them. Germline V gene sequence: CDR1 LNHDA, CDR2 SQIVND (reference sequence). This CDR3 reads CAVGSYEQYF. CDR3 DNA sequence: TGTGCCGTCGGTTCCTACGAGCAGTACTTC. Drawing the rest from reference TRBV19 and TRBJ2-7, the complete variable domain is DGGITQSPKYLFRKEGQNVTLSCEQNLNHDAMYWYRQDPGQGLRLIYYSQIVNDFQKGDIAEGYSVSREKKESFPLTVTSAQKNPTAFYLCAVGSYEQYFGPGTRLTVT.

The chain joins TRBV6-5 to TRBJ1-2, with 11 bases fitting TRBD1. With V trimmed by 6 bases and J by 8 bases, 2 bases remained unmatched. The CDR3 length is 12 residues. The germline CDR1 and CDR2 sequences are MNHEY and SVGAGI. In DNA form, the CDR3 reads TGTGCCAGCAGGGACAGGGGGCGGGGCTACACCTTC. As protein: CASRDRGRGYTF.

The chain couples TRBV4-1 to TRBJ2-2; 12 bases map to TRBD1. This CDR3 contains 15 residues. J gave up 9 bases and V 3 bases, and 5 bases lay outside the gene matches. Looked up from germline, CDR1 is MGHRA and CDR2 is YSYEKL. Here the CDR3 DNA reads TGCGCCAGCAGCCATCCGGGACAGGGGGCCAGGGAGCTGTTTTTT. Translated: CASSHPGQGARELFF.

The chain combines TRBV6-6 with TRBJ1-1, with 7 positions matching TRBD1. The CDR3 totals 13 residues. J lost 5 bases, V lost 6 bases, and 6 bases had no gene match. Germline CDR1 reads MNHNY; CDR2 reads SVGAGI (reference sequence). CDR3 in DNA: TGTGCCAGCAGCGCGGACAGGTGGACTGAAGCTTTCTTT. Its protein product is CASSADRWTEAFF.

This sequence joins TRBV7-9 and TRBJ2-5, with 12 bases aligning to TRBD2. V shed 0 bases, J shed 4 bases, and the junction held 3 bases outside the gene matches. CDR3 length equals 16 residues. In germline, CDR1 is SEHNR, CDR2 FQNEAQ (reference sequence). Here the CDR3 DNA reads TGTGCCAGCAGCTTAGCCCCGGGACTAGCGGGAGAGACCCAGTACTTC. This encodes CASSLAPGLAGETQYF.

V usage is TRBV7-2 and J usage is TRBJ1-5, with 9 bases fitting TRBD1. The CDR3 is 15 amino acids. The germline V gene has CDR1 SGHTA and CDR2 FQGNSA. The ends lost 8 bases at V and 5 bases at J; junction bases unmatched: 10. CDR3 coding DNA: TGTGCCAGCTCGGGACAGGGTAGTTTCGATCAGCCCCAGCATTTT. It specifies CASSGQGSFDQPQHF.

The chain couples TRBV28 to TRBJ2-4; 8 positions match TRBD1. There are 13 residues in the CDR3. Germline V CDR1 and CDR2: MDHEN, SYDVKM. Trimming removed 3 bases from V and 7 bases from J; junction bases left unmatched: 2. As DNA, the CDR3 is TGTGCCAGCAGTTTTACAGGGGGGAACATTCAGTACTTC. It encodes CASSFTGGNIQYF.

This clone was observed a handful of times. The chain couples TRBV15 to TRBJ2-1, with TRBD2 matching 15 bases. The CDR3 sequence is 16 residues long. Germline lookup yields CDR1 LNHNV and CDR2 YYDKDF (reference sequence). After removal of 5 bases from V and 12 bases from J, the junction contained 11 bases not matched to a gene. The CDR3 spells CATSLSSGLAGGGQFF. CDR3 in DNA: TGTGCCACCAGCCTATCGTCGGGACTAGCGGGAGGAGGGCAGTTCTTC. Using reference TRBV15 and TRBJ2-1 for the parts outside the CDR3, the full variable domain is DAMVIQNPRYQVTQFGKPVTLSCSQTLNHNVMYWYQQKSSQAPKLLFHYYDKDFNNEADTPDNFQSRRPNTSFCFLDIRSPGLGDTAMYLCATSLSSGLAGGGQFFGPGTRLTVL.

This chain joins TRBV10-3 and TRBJ1-4, with D possibly matching TRBD1 (6 bases). Looked up from germline, CDR1 is ENHRY and CDR2 is SYGVKD. With 0 bases removed from V and 5 bases from J, the gap between germline ends came to 16 bases. CDR3 length equals 17 residues. CDR3 in amino acids: CAISESVSGQPNEKLFF. The CDR3 DNA follows: TGTGCCATCAGTGAGTCAGTTTCAGGACAGCCGAATGAAAAACTGTTTTTT.

This rearrangement joins TRBV29-1 to TRBJ2-4, with D tentatively TRBD1 (6 bases). Germline CDR1 and CDR2: SQVTM and ANQGSEA. The CDR3 spans 14 residues. Trimming cost V 7 bases and J 12 bases, with 25 bases left between them. The CDR3 sequence is CSAEDSQIWGSQYF. The CDR3 coding sequence is TGCAGCGCCGAGGACAGCCAGATATGGGGCAGTCAGTACTTC.

In regard to this clone: The junction and the germline gene differ at one end; a read error may be behind it. This chain links TRBV9 with TRBJ2-6; 8 nucleotides match TRBD1. The germline V gene encodes CDR1 SGDLS and CDR2 YYNGEE. The CDR3 extends over 18 amino acids. For the CDR3, the DNA is TGTGCCAGCAGCGTAAGGGGACAGGTTAGCTCTGGGGCCAACGGCCTGACTTTC. Amino acid sequence: CASSVRGQVSSGANGLTF.

This clone was detected once. CDR3 protein: CASSWGQGDYGYTF. For the CDR3, the DNA is TGTGCCAGTAGTTGGGGACAGGGAGACTATGGCTACACCTTC. J is TRBJ1-2 and V is TRBV19; TRBD1 aligns across 9 bases. V shed 5 bases and J 3 bases; nucleotides not matched to a gene: 4. The CDR3 totals 14 residues. In germline, CDR1 is LNHDA, CDR2 SQIVND (reference sequence).

The chain joins TRBV9 to TRBJ2-7, with D maybe TRBD1 (6 bases). Trimming removed 4 bases from V and 3 bases from J, with 17 bases in between. Germline CDR1 SGDLS, CDR2 YYNGEE. The CDR3 covers 15 residues. The CDR3 protein is CASSSGVRGDYEQYF. The CDR3 region has the DNA TGTGCCAGCAGCTCAGGGGTGCGTGGAGACTACGAGCAGTACTTC.

Written as DNA, the CDR3 is TGTGCCAGGGACTCGGGTGATTCACCCCTCCACTTT. Residues: CARDSGDSPLHF. This chain joins TRBV27 and TRBJ1-6; D call uncertain. CDR1 and CDR2 from the germline V gene are MNHEY and SMNVEV (reference sequence). With 9 bases removed from V and 8 bases from J, the gap between germline ends came to 11 bases. The CDR3 is 12 amino acids.

The chain uses TRBV5-1 and TRBJ2-5; D remains unclear. Trimming removed 4 bases from V and 2 bases from J, with 6 bases in between. Germline CDR1 SGHRS, CDR2 YFSETQ. The CDR3 sequence is 12 residues long. The CDR3 reads CASSIQQETQYF. In nucleotides, the CDR3 is TGCGCCAGCAGCATTCAACAAGAGACCCAGTACTTC.

The chain couples TRBV5-4 to TRBJ2-3, with TRBD2 as a possible D gene (5 bases). CDR3 length equals 14 residues. Germline V gene sequence: CDR1 SGHNT, CDR2 YYREEE (reference sequence). V was clipped by 1 base and J by 4 bases, with 10 bases between them. CDR3 DNA sequence: TGTGCCAGCAGCTTGACTAGTGGCGCAGATACGCAGTATTTT. It yields the protein CASSLTSGADTQYF.

CDR3 protein: CASSPTGIHWEQFF. The CDR3 nucleotides read TGCGCCAGCAGCCCGACAGGGATCCATTGGGAGCAGTTCTTC. V is TRBV5-1 and J is TRBJ2-1, with 7 bases fitting TRBD1. The CDR3 totals 14 residues. CDR1 SGHRS and CDR2 YFSETQ come from the germline V gene. V lost 4 bases, J lost 10 bases, and 11 bases stayed unmatched.

Regarding this clone: Other nucleotide sequences in the sample specify the same CDR3. This rearrangement joins TRBV28 to TRBJ2-7; 9 bases are a match to TRBD1. The CDR3 has 13 residues. Germline lookup yields CDR1 MDHEN and CDR2 SYDVKM. J gave up 2 bases and V 6 bases, and 2 bases lay outside the gene matches. The CDR3 DNA follows: TGTGCCAGCAGGACAGGGGGAGCCTACGAGCAGTACTTC. It yields the protein CASRTGGAYEQYF.